This is a list of T cell receptor beta chains from one sample in a study of technical replicates of blood from a few donors. The table came from immunoSEQ multiplex PCR; TCRdb's copy has only in-frame clones and leaves some out. Of fewer than 20,000 clones in the sample, about four fifths were seen once. Sequenced sample: PBMCs. These TCRs come from a human donor in good health. Some clones in this sample may be carry-over from other donors' samples. Each CDR3 is given with its conserved first and last residue. A D gene is named only where the DNA matches it firmly.

length | V | D | CDR3
15 | TRBV9 | TRBD1 | CASSVTGTSNTEAFF
15 | TRBV5-6 | TRBD1 | CASSRGQGWTDTQYF
14 | TRBV4-1 | - | CASSGPRTSGEQFF
14 | TRBV4-2 | - | CASSPGASEDEQFF
15 | TRBV7-2 | - | CASSLARDSNQPQHF
16 | TRBV5-6 | TRBD1 | CASSSRTGGPADTQYF
14 | TRBV19 | TRBD1 | CASSAGTGIYEQYF
15 | TRBV28 | - | CASRVVRVSNQPQHF
14 | TRBV6-1 | TRBD1 | CASRGQGDVTEAFF
13 | TRBV9 | - | CASSVLSTGELFF
13 | TRBV7-2 | - | CASSPQNNQPQHF
15 | TRBV7-9 | - | CASSLEARVNTEAFF
11 | TRBV30 | - | CAWTQSYEQYF
16 | TRBV2 | TRBD1 | CASSVKGASYSYEQYF
14 | TRBV7-8 | - | CASSLPTTGSEQFF
14 | TRBV29-1 | TRBD1 | CSAWVPGQGTEQYF
15 | TRBV6-1 | - | CASREGWVAGQPQHF
14 | TRBV7-2 | TRBD2 | CASSPGLVQETQYF
11 | TRBV20-1 | TRBD1 | CSEQGDTEAFF
16 | TRBV27 | TRBD1 | CASSYGTVGSYNEQFF
16 | TRBV4-2 | TRBD2 | CASSLPTSADTGELFF
15 | TRBV19 | - | CASSIDGQGRDEQFF
13 | TRBV27 | - | CASIPGSGDTQYF
14 | TRBV30 | TRBD1 | CAFGQGASGNTIYF
12 | TRBV23-1 | - | CASRQAHTEAFF
14 | TRBV6-1 | - | CASSGQTGRYEQYF
17 | TRBV21-1 | - | CASSRGEARTRSNEQYF
13 | TRBV4-1 | - | CASSQGNSQPQHF
15 | TRBV2 | TRBD1 | CASSQNLDRWTEAFF
15 | TRBV6-6 | TRBD1 | CASRTFPGTGWEQFF
12 | TRBV2 | - | CASSDSSEKLFF
15 | TRBV4-1 | - | CASSQDWGGVNEQFF
13 | TRBV29-1 | TRBD1 | CSVYQGAGYEQYF
15 | TRBV11-2 | - | CASSLGGLRTDTQYF
16 | TRBV4-2 | - | CASSQLDGSQYNEQFF
14 | TRBV5-1 | - | CASSPGQIQETQYF
14 | TRBV6-1 | - | CASSETGIGGKLFF
15 | TRBV27 | TRBD1 | CASSFWTGGTYEQYF
16 | TRBV10-3 | TRBD2 | CAISESASGSDNEQFF
15 | TRBV10-3 | TRBD1 | CAISEFGTENTEAFF
19 | TRBV7-9 | TRBD2 | CVSSFVGLAGGPSPYEQYF
17 | TRBV5-1 | TRBD1 | CASSLGTGNILQETQYF
14 | TRBV27 | - | CASSLINPGDEQYF
15 | TRBV9 | TRBD1 | CASSEGQAAYYGYTF
17 | TRBV27 | TRBD2 | CASSLRPGLAGSYEQYF
13 | TRBV2 | - | CASRQEINTEAFF
15 | TRBV7-3 | TRBD2 | CASSTGTSGTGELFF
16 | TRBV2 | TRBD2 | CASSEQGLAFTDTQYF
15 | TRBV11-2 | TRBD1 | CASSLPGGPYNEQFF
18 | TRBV11-2 | TRBD2 | CASSLAGTSGRATGELFF
13 | TRBV9 | - | CASSVRQGYGYTF
14 | TRBV28 | - | CASSFLGATYEQYF
15 | TRBV14 | TRBD1 | CASSQATGVTGELFF